Shown below are 4 T cell receptor beta chains from a single sample sequenced in a study of cytomegalovirus exposure and HLA in healthy donors. This PCR relied on a set of 60 Vbeta primers and 13 Jbeta primers. Sequencing was performed with immunoSEQ multiplex PCR; in TCRdb, only in-frame clones are kept and a portion is missing. The sample shows about 97,000 clones, around 81% of them seen only once. The sequenced sample consisted of PBMCs. The source is a man aged 35-49 years in good health and CMV-seropositive.

In this sample, this clone turned up once. V usage is TRBV19 and J usage is TRBJ2-2; tentative D call: TRBD1 (6 bases). The ends were cut back, 0 bases at V and 3 bases at J, with 8 bases in the middle. Germline lookup yields CDR1 LNHDA and CDR2 SQIVND (reference sequence). The CDR3 contains 15 residues. In DNA, the CDR3 is TGTGCCAGTAGTATAGAGGGGGCGGACACCGGGGAGCTGTTTTTT. Its translation is CASSIEGADTGELFF.

The gene calls are TRBV5-1 and TRBJ1-5, with D possibly TRBD1 on 5 matching bases. CDR1 and CDR2 (germline): SGHRS, YFSETQ. Trimming removed 0 bases from V and 5 bases from J, with 12 bases in between. The CDR3 covers 15 residues. This CDR3 is CASSLDEPGDQPQHF. The CDR3 nucleotides read TGCGCCAGCAGCTTGGATGAACCGGGGGATCAGCCCCAGCATTTT. Combining the CDR3 with reference TRBV5-1 and TRBJ1-5 gives the whole variable domain KAGVTQTPRYLIKTRGQQVTLSCSPISGHRSVSWYQQTPGQGLQFLFEYFSETQRNKGNFPGRFSGRQFSNSRSEMNVSTLELGDSALYLCASSLDEPGDQPQHFGDGTRLSIL.

This rearrangement joins TRBV28 to TRBJ1-5; the match to TRBD1 covers 12 bases. The germline gives CDR1 MDHEN, CDR2 SYDVKM. Trimming took 5 bases from V and 4 from J; bases not matched to a gene: 6. This CDR3 region has 16 residues. CDR3 sequence: CASSHWDRGHNQPQHF. In nucleotides, the CDR3 is TGTGCCAGCAGTCACTGGGACAGGGGGCATAATCAGCCCCAGCATTTT.

The chain employs TRBV5-1 and TRBJ2-2; TRBD1 matches 10 bases. CDR1 and CDR2 (germline): SGHRS, YFSETQ. J lost 5 bases, V lost 4 bases, and 8 bases had no gene match. The CDR3 loop spans 16 amino acids. The DNA for the CDR3 is TGCGCCAGCAGCCCACCGGGACAGGGGAAGACCGGGGAGCTGTTTTTT. It specifies CASSPPGQGKTGELFF.